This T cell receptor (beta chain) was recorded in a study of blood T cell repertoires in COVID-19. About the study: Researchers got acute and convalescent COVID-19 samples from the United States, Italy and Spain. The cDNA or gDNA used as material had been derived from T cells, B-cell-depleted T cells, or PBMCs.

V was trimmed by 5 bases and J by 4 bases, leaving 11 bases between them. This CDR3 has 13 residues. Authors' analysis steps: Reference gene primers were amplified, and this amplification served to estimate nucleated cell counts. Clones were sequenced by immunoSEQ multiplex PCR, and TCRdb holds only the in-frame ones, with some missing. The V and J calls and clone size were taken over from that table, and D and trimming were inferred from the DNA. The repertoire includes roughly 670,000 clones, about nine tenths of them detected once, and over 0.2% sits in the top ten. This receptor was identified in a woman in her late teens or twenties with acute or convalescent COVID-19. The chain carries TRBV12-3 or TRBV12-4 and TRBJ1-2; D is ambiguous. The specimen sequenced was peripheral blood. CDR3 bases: TGTGCCAGCAGTATCGCCAGCGGCTATGGCTACACCTTC. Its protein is CASSIASGYGYTF.